One T cell receptor (beta chain) is described in this entry. What it recognizes is unknown. The data belong to a study of CD4 T cells in relation to SARS-CoV-2 and coronaviruses. Background on the study: After around 10 days of antigen culture, PBMC TCR beta CDR3s were sequenced.

Germline CDR1 is SGDLS and CDR2 is YYNGEE. Trimming shortened V by 0 bases and J by 1 base, and 10 bases separated the two germline ends. The CDR3 length is 15 residues. Study-level points and caveats: Each donor contributed either pre-pandemic or post-infection samples, not both.

Libraries were prepared by immunoSEQ multiplex PCR; TCRdb keeps only in-frame clonotypes and omits some of them. The table records about 39,000 clones, 77% of them present only once. The specimen sequenced was memory CD4+ T cells from PBMCs, cultured in vitro. The chain joins TRBV9 to TRBJ1-1, with D possibly being TRBD1 (5 bases). The source of this sequence is an adult with COVID-19. CDR3 in amino acids: CASSVGGHANTEAFF. CDR3 DNA sequence: TGTGCCAGCAGCGTAGGAGGACACGCGAACACTGAAGCTTTCTTT. The full variable domain, in which reference TRBV9 and TRBJ1-1 provide the parts outside the CDR3, is DSGVTQTPKHLITATGQRVTLRCSPRSGDLSVYWYQQSLDQGLQFLIQYYNGEERAKGNILERFSAQQFPDLHSELNLSSLELGDSALYFCASSVGGHANTEAFFGQGTRLTVV.